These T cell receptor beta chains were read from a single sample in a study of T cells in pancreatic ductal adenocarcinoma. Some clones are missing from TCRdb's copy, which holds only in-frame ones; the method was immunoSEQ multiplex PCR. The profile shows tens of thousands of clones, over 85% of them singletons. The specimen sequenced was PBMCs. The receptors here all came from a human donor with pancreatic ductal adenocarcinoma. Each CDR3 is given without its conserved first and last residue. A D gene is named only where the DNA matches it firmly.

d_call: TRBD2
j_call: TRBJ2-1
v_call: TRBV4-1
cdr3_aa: ASSHVLAGGPQDEQF

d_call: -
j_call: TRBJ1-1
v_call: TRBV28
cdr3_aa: ASRVNRESTEAF

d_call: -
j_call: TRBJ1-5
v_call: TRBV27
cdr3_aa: ASSFRNNQPQH

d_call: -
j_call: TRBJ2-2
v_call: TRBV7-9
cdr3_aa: ASGAAGTGELF

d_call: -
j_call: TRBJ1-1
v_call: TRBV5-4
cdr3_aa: ASSSRGENTEAF

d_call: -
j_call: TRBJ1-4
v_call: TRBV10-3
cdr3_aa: AISGEANEKLF

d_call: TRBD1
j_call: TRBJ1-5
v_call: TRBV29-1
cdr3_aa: SVRLGQGIQPQH

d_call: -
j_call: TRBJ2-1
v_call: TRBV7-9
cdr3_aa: ASSSLVGTPSSYNEQF

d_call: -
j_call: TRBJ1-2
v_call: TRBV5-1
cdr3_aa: ASSLEGNYGYT

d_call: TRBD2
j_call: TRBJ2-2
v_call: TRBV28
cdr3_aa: ASRGLAATGELF

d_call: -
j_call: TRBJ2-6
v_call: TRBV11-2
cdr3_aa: ASSLEGRRAGANVLT